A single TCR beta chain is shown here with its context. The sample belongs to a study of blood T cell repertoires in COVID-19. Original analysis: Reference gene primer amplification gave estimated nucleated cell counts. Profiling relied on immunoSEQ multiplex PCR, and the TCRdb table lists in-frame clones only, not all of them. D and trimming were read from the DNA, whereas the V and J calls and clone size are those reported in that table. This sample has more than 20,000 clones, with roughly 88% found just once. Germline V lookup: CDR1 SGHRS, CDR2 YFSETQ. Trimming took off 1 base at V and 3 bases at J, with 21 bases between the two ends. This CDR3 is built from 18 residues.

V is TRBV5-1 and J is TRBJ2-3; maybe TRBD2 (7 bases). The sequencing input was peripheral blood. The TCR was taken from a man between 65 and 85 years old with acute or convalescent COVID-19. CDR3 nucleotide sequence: TGCGCCAGCAGCTTGTTCGCTCCGGGACAAGCGGGGACAGATACGCAGTATTTT. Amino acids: CASSLFAPGQAGTDTQYF.